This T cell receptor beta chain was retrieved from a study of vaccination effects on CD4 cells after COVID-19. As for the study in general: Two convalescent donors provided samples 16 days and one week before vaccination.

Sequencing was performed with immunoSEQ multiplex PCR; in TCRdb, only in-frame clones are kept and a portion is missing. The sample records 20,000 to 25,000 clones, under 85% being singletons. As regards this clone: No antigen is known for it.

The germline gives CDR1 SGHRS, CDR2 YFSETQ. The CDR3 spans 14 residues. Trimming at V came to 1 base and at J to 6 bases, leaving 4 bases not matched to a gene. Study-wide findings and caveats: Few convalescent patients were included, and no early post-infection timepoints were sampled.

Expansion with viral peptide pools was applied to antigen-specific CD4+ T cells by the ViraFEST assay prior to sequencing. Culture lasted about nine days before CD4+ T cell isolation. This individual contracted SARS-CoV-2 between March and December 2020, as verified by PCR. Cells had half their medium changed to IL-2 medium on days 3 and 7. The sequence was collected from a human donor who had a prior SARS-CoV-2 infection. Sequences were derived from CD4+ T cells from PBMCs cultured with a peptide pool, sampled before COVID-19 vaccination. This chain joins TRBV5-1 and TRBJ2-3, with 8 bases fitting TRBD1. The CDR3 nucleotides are TGCGCCAGCAGCTTGACAGGGGGAATCGATACGCAGTATTTT. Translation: CASSLTGGIDTQYF.